The 28 T cell receptor beta chains reported below all come from one sample, sequenced in a study of cytomegalovirus exposure and HLA in healthy donors. In the PCR, 60 Vbeta and 13 Jbeta primers were used. The data were produced by immunoSEQ multiplex PCR, yet TCRdb's version contains in-frame clones alone and is incomplete. The sample comprises about 98,000 clones, about 80% of which are singletons, and approximately 11% rests with the top ten. Sequencing was carried out using PBMCs. These receptors all stem from a man aged 18-30 years in good health and CMV-seropositive.

This chain uses TRBV30 with TRBJ1-1; D is undetermined. The CDR3 spans 12 residues. V dropped 3 bases and J dropped 4 bases, with 9 bases sitting between them. Looked up from germline, CDR1 is GTSNPN and CDR2 is SVGIG (reference sequence). CDR3 nucleotides: TGTGCCTGGAGGCGGGGATCCACTGAAGCTTTCTTT. Amino acid sequence: CAWRRGSTEAFF.

The rearrangement uses TRBV9 and TRBJ2-7, with TRBD1 matching 7 bases. This CDR3 is built from 15 residues. V was pared by 4 bases and J by 2 bases, with 9 bases of the junction left unmatched. Looked up from germline, CDR1 is SGDLS and CDR2 is YYNGEE. The CDR3 protein is CASSPWDSQTYEQYF. CDR3 sequence (DNA): TGTGCCAGCAGCCCATGGGACAGCCAAACCTACGAGCAGTACTTC.

V usage is TRBV4-1 and J usage is TRBJ1-1; D is ambiguous. Trimming removed 0 bases at V and 1 base at J, with 9 bases between. Per the germline V gene, CDR1 is MGHRA and CDR2 is YSYEKL. This CDR3 has 15 amino acids. The CDR3 loop reads CASSQEQVRNTEAFF. CDR3 sequence (DNA): TGCGCCAGCAGCCAAGAGCAGGTAAGGAACACTGAAGCTTTCTTT.

This clone occurred once. This sequence joins TRBV2 and TRBJ1-5; TRBD1 matches 11 bases. Germline CDR1 reads SNHLY; CDR2 reads FYNNEI. V lost 6 bases to trimming and J lost 0 bases; unmatched junction nucleotides: 10. This CDR3 spans 18 amino acids. CDR3 bases: TGTGCCAGCAGACGGGATGGGACAGGGGGTTATAGCAATCAGCCCCAGCATTTT. This sequence encodes CASRRDGTGGYSNQPQHF.

This chain uses TRBV5-1 with TRBJ1-4; possible D gene TRBD1, 5 bases. The length of the CDR3 is 16 residues. Germline V gives CDR1 SGHRS, CDR2 YFSETQ. V was pared by 1 base and J by 7 bases, with 17 bases between. Here the CDR3 DNA reads TGCGCCAGCAGCTTGCTCGGGGGTTCGTATCGTGAAAAACTGTTTTTT. Protein sequence: CASSLLGGSYREKLFF.

The genes are TRBV27 and TRBJ2-3; 10 bases fit TRBD1. Germline V lookup: CDR1 MNHEY, CDR2 SMNVEV (reference sequence). This CDR3 is 15 amino acids long. The trim removed 8 bases at V and 3 bases at J, leaving 8 bases unmatched. CDR3 loop: CASATGTGVTDTQYF. The CDR3 nucleotides read TGTGCCAGCGCTACCGGGACAGGGGTTACAGATACGCAGTATTTT.

The chain links TRBV10-3 to TRBJ2-7; D possibly corresponds to TRBD1 (6 bases). Per germline, CDR1 ENHRY and CDR2 SYGVKD. The CDR3 is made up of 13 amino acids. Trimming removed 10 bases at V and 0 bases at J, with 13 bases between. The CDR3 protein is CATSTGTSYEQYF. CDR3 bases: TGTGCCACTTCGACAGGAACCTCCTACGAGCAGTACTTC.

This chain connects TRBV5-1 to TRBJ1-2; TRBD1 aligns across 7 bases. The junction had 4 bases not matched to a gene; V was cut back by 0 bases and J by 8 bases. Germline CDR1 SGHRS, CDR2 YFSETQ. This CDR3 contains 13 residues. The CDR3, as DNA: TGCGCCAGCAGCTTGGGACAGGGTATCGGCTACACCTTC. The encoded protein is CASSLGQGIGYTF.

The rearrangement uses TRBV19 and TRBJ2-1; TRBD2 is a possible D gene (7 bases). V lost 8 bases and J 6 bases, leaving 20 bases between the germline ends. Germline-derived CDR1 and CDR2 are LNHDA and SQIVND (reference sequence). This CDR3 is built from 15 residues. The CDR3 DNA is TGTGCCAGTTGGGATGTGGGGGGGCCTGGCAATGAGCAGTTCTTC. It translates to CASWDVGGPGNEQFF.

J is TRBJ2-1 and V is TRBV5-1; unclear D gene. CDR1 SGHRS and CDR2 YFSETQ come from the germline V gene. The CDR3 has 14 amino acids. The V end was cut by 0 bases, the J end by 7 bases, with 11 bases between. The CDR3 region is CASSLAGNVNEQFF. The CDR3 DNA follows: TGCGCCAGCAGCTTGGCGGGTAACGTTAATGAGCAGTTCTTC.

The DNA of the CDR3 is TGCAGTGCAGTACAGGGGCGCACGGCTTTCTTT. Amino acids: CSAVQGRTAFF. The chain carries TRBV20-1 and TRBJ1-1, with 7 bases identical to TRBD1. This CDR3 has 11 residues. After removal of 6 bases from V and 11 bases from J, the junction contained 9 bases not matched to a gene. The germline V gene encodes CDR1 DFQATT and CDR2 SNEGSKA (reference sequence).

This clone was seen only a few times. This chain links TRBV6-4 with TRBJ2-2; 9 bases are a match to TRBD1. The V segment lost 4 bases and the J segment 3 bases; nucleotides outside the gene matches: 0. CDR3 size: 14 residues. Germline assignment: CDR1 MRHNA and CDR2 SNTAGT. The CDR3 here is CASSGTGDTGELFF. Written as DNA, the CDR3 is TGTGCCAGCAGTGGGACAGGGGACACCGGGGAGCTGTTTTTT.

CDR3 loop: CASSSDSLGYGYTF. The CDR3 bases are TGTGCCAGCAGTTCGGACAGTCTTGGCTATGGCTACACCTTC. The rearrangement uses TRBV6-5 and TRBJ1-2; D may be TRBD1 (6 bases). CDR3 length equals 14 residues. V dropped 4 bases and J dropped 4 bases, with 13 bases sitting between them. The germline CDR1 and CDR2 sequences are MNHEY and SVGAGI.

V and J are TRBV5-4 and TRBJ1-1; 8 nucleotides agree with TRBD1. The V gene end was trimmed by 8 bases and the J gene end by 1 base; junction bases not matched to a gene: 4. Germline values: CDR1 SGHNT, CDR2 YYREEE (reference sequence). This CDR3 spans 13 amino acids. The CDR3 loop reads CASTGTGNTEAFF. CDR3 in DNA: TGTGCCAGTACCGGGACAGGGAACACTGAAGCTTTCTTT. The full variable domain, completed using reference TRBV5-4 and TRBJ1-1, is ETGVTQSPTHLIKTRGQQVTLRCSSQSGHNTVSWYQQALGQGPQFIFQYYREEENGRGNFPPRFSGLQFPNYSSELNVNALELDDSALYLCASTGTGNTEAFFGQGTRLTVV.

The rearrangement uses TRBV4-2 and TRBJ2-1, with 12 nucleotides matching TRBD2. Germline V CDR1 and CDR2: LGHNA, YNFKEQ. The CDR3 is made up of 16 amino acids. Trimming removed 2 bases from V and 1 base from J; junction bases left unmatched: 0. CDR3 DNA: TGTGCCAGCAGCCAAACTAGCGGGGGGTCCTACAATGAGCAGTTCTTC. It yields the protein CASSQTSGGSYNEQFF.

This chain links TRBV14 with TRBJ2-3, with TRBD1 as a possible D gene (7 bases). Germline assignment: CDR1 SGHDN and CDR2 FVKESK. The CDR3 sequence is 14 residues long. The V end was cut by 4 bases, the J end by 9 bases, with 17 bases between. For the CDR3, the DNA is TGTGCCAGCAGCCGACAGGGAGGACGTCTAACGCAGTATTTT. This gives the protein CASSRQGGRLTQYF.

The chain is built from TRBV4-2 and TRBJ1-2, with TRBD1 as a possible D gene (5 bases). This CDR3 region has 15 residues. CDR1 and CDR2 from the germline V gene are LGHNA and YNFKEQ. Trimming left V 3 bases short and J 2 bases short, with 13 bases between. For the CDR3, the DNA is TGTGCCAGCAGCCAGTCAGACAGCTACAACTATGGCTACACCTTC. Its translation is CASSQSDSYNYGYTF.

The chain combines TRBV28 with TRBJ1-5; D remains unclear. The germline V gene encodes CDR1 MDHEN and CDR2 SYDVKM. This CDR3 has 16 residues. V lost 3 bases, J lost 2 bases, and 14 bases lay in between. The DNA of the CDR3 is TGTGCCAGCAGTTTGTATCGGCGGGTTGGCAATCAGCCCCAGCATTTT. This sequence encodes CASSLYRRVGNQPQHF.

The chain recombines TRBV15 with TRBJ1-2, with 10 bases matching TRBD1. The germline V gene has CDR1 LNHNV and CDR2 YYDKDF (reference sequence). The trim removed 4 bases at V and 8 bases at J, leaving 13 bases unmatched. The CDR3 runs to 16 residues. CDR3 sequence reads: CATSTLATGGAEGYTF. The CDR3 DNA is TGTGCCACCAGCACTTTAGCGACAGGGGGCGCGGAGGGCTACACCTTC.

The V and J genes are TRBV2 and TRBJ1-5; perhaps TRBD1 as D (6 bases). CDR3 size: 15 residues. V was shortened by 6 bases and J by 5 bases, with 17 bases between the two germline ends. Looked up from germline, CDR1 is SNHLY and CDR2 is FYNNEI. CDR3 sequence (DNA): TGTGCCAGCAGCCGGGAGGGGGGTTGGTATCAGCCCCAGCATTTT. Translation gives CASSREGGWYQPQHF.

The V call is TRBV30, the J call TRBJ1-4, with D hard to call. Trimming stripped 0 bases from V and 7 bases from J, with 18 bases between. Germline V CDR1 and CDR2: GTSNPN, SVGIG (reference sequence). This CDR3 contains 16 residues. CDR3 protein: CAWSVPVGGRSEKLFF. In DNA form, the CDR3 reads TGTGCCTGGAGTGTACCGGTAGGAGGCAGAAGTGAAAAACTGTTTTTT.

This clone has just one count. The gene calls are TRBV11-2 and TRBJ2-5; 7 bases agree with TRBD2. There are 13 residues in the CDR3. Germline V gene lookup returns CDR1 SGHAT and CDR2 FQNNGV. V gave up 4 bases and J gave up 8 bases; unmatched junction bases: 7. CDR3 sequence: CASSSGLIATQYF. The CDR3 nucleotides read TGTGCCAGCAGCTCGGGACTAATAGCCACCCAGTACTTC.

The chain links TRBV4-1 to TRBJ1-1; TRBD1 is a possible D gene (6 bases). Germline loops: CDR1 MGHRA, CDR2 YSYEKL. This CDR3 is 15 amino acids long. Trimming stripped 0 bases from V and 4 bases from J, with 12 bases between. CDR3 in amino acids: CASSQDGGGGTEAFF. The CDR3 coding sequence is TGCGCCAGCAGCCAAGACGGGGGCGGGGGCACTGAAGCTTTCTTT.

The rearrangement links TRBV30 to TRBJ2-3; 12 bases agree with TRBD2. The CDR3 has 14 amino acids. Germline assignment: CDR1 GTSNPN and CDR2 SVGIG (reference sequence). Losses at the gene ends were 5 bases for V and 8 bases for J; bases not matched to a gene: 8. The CDR3 protein is CAWELAGGPGTQYF. The CDR3 DNA is TGTGCCTGGGAGCTAGCGGGGGGGCCGGGTACGCAGTATTTT.

The V gene is TRBV28, the J gene TRBJ1-6; no firm D call. The germline V gene encodes CDR1 MDHEN and CDR2 SYDVKM. With 3 bases removed from V and 0 bases from J, the gap between germline ends came to 15 bases. This CDR3 region has 18 residues. CDR3 sequence (DNA): TGTGCCAGCAGTTTCGGGAAAGCCTTTAGCTCCTATAATTCACCCCTCCACTTT. Translated: CASSFGKAFSSYNSPLHF.

This chain uses TRBV14 with TRBJ2-1; tentative D call: TRBD2 (5 bases). The CDR3 consists of 13 residues. Germline V gene data show CDR1 as SGHDN and CDR2 as FVKESK. V dropped 3 bases and J dropped 8 bases, with 11 bases sitting between them. The CDR3 nucleotides read TGTGCCAGCAGCCACTCCGCGGGCTATGAGCAGTTCTTC. Protein sequence: CASSHSAGYEQFF.

This chain connects TRBV5-1 to TRBJ1-6; D gene ambiguous. From germline, CDR1 is SGHRS and CDR2 YFSETQ. CDR3 length: 13 amino acids. Trimming took off 0 bases at V and 7 bases at J, with 5 bases between the two ends. The CDR3 reads CASSLDRNSPLHF. Written as DNA, the CDR3 is TGCGCCAGCAGCTTGGATCGGAATTCACCCCTCCACTTT.

The V call is TRBV27, the J call TRBJ2-7; TRBD2 aligns across 8 bases. In germline, CDR1 is MNHEY, CDR2 SMNVEV (reference sequence). CDR3 length: 15 residues. Trimming at V came to 0 bases and at J to 3 bases, leaving 4 bases not matched to a gene. The CDR3 sequence: CASSLSGGANYEQYF. The CDR3 bases are TGTGCCAGCAGTTTATCCGGGGGGGCAAACTACGAGCAGTACTTC.